This T cell receptor beta chain originates from a study of monozygotic twins with inflammatory bowel disease. TCRdb reprocessed the 5' RACE reads, with one entry per CDR3 protein and no DNA. The sample data list around 380,000 distinct CDR3 sequences. Germline V gene data show CDR1 as SGHRS and CDR2 as YFSETQ. The CDR3 spans 17 residues. The chain combines TRBV5-1 with TRBJ2-5; no DNA is available, so the TRBD1 call from TCRdb remains unchecked. This sequence was found in a human donor with ulcerative colitis or Crohn's disease, or a healthy co-twin of an affected twin (not recorded which). Material for sequencing was blood. This CDR3 is CASSLLAEGGIWETQYF. The whole variable domain, filled in from reference TRBV5-1 and TRBJ2-5, reads KAGVTQTPRYLIKTRGQQVTLSCSPISGHRSVSWYQQTPGQGLQFLFEYFSETQRNKGNFPGRFSGRQFSNSRSEMNVSTLELGDSALYLCASSLLAEGGIWETQYFGPGTRLLVL.